The entry below gives a single TCR beta chain sequence along with its context. The CDR3 consists of 14 residues. CDR1 SGDLS and CDR2 YYNGEE come from the germline V gene. Trimming left V 3 bases short and J 0 bases short, with 7 bases between. Sequencing used immunoSEQ multiplex PCR; TCRdb keeps in-frame clones, though not all of them. Of some 15,000 clones listed, around 70% are singletons. The sample originates from a study of PD-1 and CTLA-4 blockade in melanoma. The J gene is TRBJ2-1, the V gene TRBV9; D is perhaps TRBD2 (5 bases). This TCR came from a human donor with melanoma. Sequencing used CD8+ T cells from peripheral blood, obtained before anti-PD-1 treatment. CDR3 coding DNA: TGTGCCAGCAGCGGCGAGGGCTCCTACAATGAGCAGTTCTTC. Translating gives CASSGEGSYNEQFF.